A selection of T cell receptor beta chains follows, all from one sample in a study of control samples from healthy donors and cancer patients. Sequencing was performed with immunoSEQ multiplex PCR; in TCRdb, only in-frame clones are kept and a portion is missing. Seen here are tens of thousands of clones, less than 90% observed once, and the top ten hold 20% to 25%. Sequences were obtained from PBMCs. The receptors come from a man aged 60-69 years with colorectal cancer. The CDR3 runs from the conserved cysteine through the conserved F or W. Fields, in order: V gene, clone size, D gene, J gene, CDR3 DNA, CDR3 protein. D genes are given only for firm matches. Size tells how often a clone was seen (once, few, many) or the class of an expanded clone, and some rows leave it out.

>TRBV24-1|-|-|TRBJ2-2
TGTGCCACCAGTGATCCCCGGACCGGGGAGCTGTTTTTT
CATSDPRTGELFF
>TRBV7-2|-|TRBD2|TRBJ2-1
TGTGCCAGCAGCTTAGAGAGACTAGCGGTGGACAATGAGCAGTTCTTC
CASSLERLAVDNEQFF
>TRBV5-1|-|-|TRBJ1-4
TGCGCCAGCAGCCTTAGGGCCGTCGGCGGGCTTGAGGATGAAAAACTGTTTTTT
CASSLRAVGGLEDEKLFF
>TRBV11-3|-|TRBD1|TRBJ2-7
TGTGCCAGCAGCTCAGGATCAGGACAGGGAACCTACGAGCAGTACTTC
CASSSGSGQGTYEQYF
>TRBV4-1|-|-|TRBJ1-4
TGCGCCAGCAGCCCCCCGCTGGACAGTGAAAAACTGTTTTTT
CASSPPLDSEKLFF
>TRBV30|-|TRBD2|TRBJ2-3
TGTGCCTGGAGCTACTTTTACCTAAGGCGGGGGGGCTCTAAAGATACGCAGTATTTT
CAWSYFYLRRGGSKDTQYF
>TRBV6-5|-|-|TRBJ1-3
TGTGCCAGCATTATCCTAAGTACTGGAAACACCATATATTTT
CASIILSTGNTIYF
>TRBV9|-|TRBD1|TRBJ2-5
TGTGCCAGCAGCGGTGGACAGGGACAAGAGACCCAGTACTTC
CASSGGQGQETQYF
>TRBV13|few|TRBD1|TRBJ2-3
TGTGCCAGCAGCCTCCCCCGGGACAGATACACAGATACGCAGTATTTT
CASSLPRDRYTDTQYF
>TRBV6-5|-|-|TRBJ1-1
TGTGCCAGCAGCACCCAGGGCAGGGATGGCACTGAAGCTTTCTTT
CASSTQGRDGTEAFF
>TRBV2|-|-|TRBJ1-1
TGTGCCAGCAGTGAACAGGGTTACACTGAAGCTTTCTTT
CASSEQGYTEAFF
>TRBV25-1|-|-|TRBJ1-4
TGTGCCAGCAGCCGAGATGGGGGCGCTAATGAAAAACTGTTTTTT
CASSRDGGANEKLFF
>TRBV6-5|-|-|TRBJ1-2
TGTGCCAGCGGGGGCTTGGGCTACCCTAACTATGGCTACACCTTC
CASGGLGYPNYGYTF
>TRBV7-2|-|-|TRBJ1-4
TGTGCCAGCAGCTTAGGGACGACTGAGGGAGAAAAACTGTTTTTT
CASSLGTTEGEKLFF
>TRBV13|-|TRBD2|TRBJ2-1
TGTGCCAGCAGCCGCGGGGGGGACTACAATGAGCAGTTCTTC
CASSRGGDYNEQFF
>TRBV5-6|once|TRBD2|TRBJ2-1
TGTGCCAGCAGCTTGGGCGGGGGAAGGAAACAGTTCTTC
CASSLGGGRKQFF
>TRBV6-5|-|TRBD1|TRBJ1-2
TGTGCCAGCAGCATGGGACAGGGTGCGAACTATGGCTACACCTTC
CASSMGQGANYGYTF
>TRBV6-2/TRBV6-3|-|-|TRBJ2-3
TGTGCCAGCAGTCAGCCCATGGCGGCGGGCACAGATACGCAGTATTTT
CASSQPMAAGTDTQYF
>TRBV12-5|-|-|TRBJ2-7
TGTGCTAGTGGTTTGGTAGGGTGGGCTAGCTACAACTACGAGCAGTACTTC
CASGLVGWASYNYEQYF
>TRBV10-3|-|TRBD2|TRBJ2-1
TGTGCCATCAGCATGCTAGCGGGGGGCTACAATGAGCAGTTCTTC
CAISMLAGGYNEQFF
>TRBV30|-|-|TRBJ1-1
TGTGCCTGGAGTCTCAGGGTGACTGAAGCTTTCTTT
CAWSLRVTEAFF
>TRBV4-1|once|-|TRBJ2-1
TGCGCCAGCAGCCAAGAGGGGAGCTCCTACAATGAGCAGTTCTTC
CASSQEGSSYNEQFF
>TRBV14|-|TRBD1|TRBJ2-3
TGTGCCAGCAGCCTAGTGACAGGGAGCGCAGATACGCAGTATTTT
CASSLVTGSADTQYF
>TRBV19|-|-|TRBJ2-2
TGTGCCAGTAGTCCCCGGTGGGCATCGAACACCGGGGAGCTGTTTTTT
CASSPRWASNTGELFF
>TRBV5-1|-|-|TRBJ2-7
TGCGCCAGCAGCTTGGAATCAGAGCAGTACTTC
CASSLESEQYF
>TRBV7-8|-|-|TRBJ1-2
TGTGCCAGCAGCTCGACGGAGGGGGTGTATGGCTACACCTTC
CASSSTEGVYGYTF
>TRBV7-7|-|-|TRBJ2-7
TGTGCCAGCAGCTTAGGCGACAGCTCCTACGAGCAGTACTTC
CASSLGDSSYEQYF
>TRBV14|few|-|TRBJ1-2
TGTGCCAGCAGCCCACAGGACCGCTATGGCTACACCTTC
CASSPQDRYGYTF
>TRBV5-1|-|TRBD1|TRBJ2-3
TGCGCCAGCAGCCTCCGGACAGGGAGGAGCACAGATACGCAGTATTTT
CASSLRTGRSTDTQYF
>TRBV10-1|-|-|TRBJ2-3
TGCGCCAGCAGTGATTCGGGCACGAGCACAGATACGCAGTATTTT
CASSDSGTSTDTQYF
>TRBV5-1|-|TRBD1|TRBJ2-1
TGCGCCAGCAGCTTGGAGGGACAGCAATATAATGAGCAGTTCTTC
CASSLEGQQYNEQFF
>TRBV6-2/TRBV6-3|-|-|TRBJ2-5
TGTGCCAGCAGTTATTCGGCCTTGTTAGAGACCCAGTACTTC
CASSYSALLETQYF
>TRBV2|-|-|TRBJ2-5
TGTGCCAGCAGTGAGGGGGCTAGACGGACCCAGTACTTC
CASSEGARRTQYF
>TRBV6-1|once|TRBD1|TRBJ2-1
TGTGCCAGCAGTGGCTCCCCGGGACAGAACTACAATGAGCAGTTCTTC
CASSGSPGQNYNEQFF
>TRBV6-5|-|TRBD1|TRBJ1-2
TGTGCCAGCAGTACCCCCGGGACAGCTTACGGCTACACCTTC
CASSTPGTAYGYTF
>TRBV6-5|-|-|TRBJ2-3
TGTGCCAGCAGGTCCGGGACGACGCAGTATTTT
CASRSGTTQYF
>TRBV7-2|-|-|TRBJ2-2
TGTGCCAGCAGCCAAGACTGGGGGGGGGAGCTGTTTTTT
CASSQDWGGELFF
>TRBV19|-|-|TRBJ1-3
TGTGCCAGTAACCCGACGGCCAGCTCTGGAAACACCATATATTTT
CASNPTASSGNTIYF
>TRBV2|-|-|TRBJ2-1
TGTGCCAGCAGTGGGAATTACATGGCTGAGCAGTTCTTC
CASSGNYMAEQFF
>TRBV2|-|TRBD2|TRBJ2-1
TGTGCCAGCAGAGCACTAGCGGGTCCCTACAATGAGCAGTTCTTC
CASRALAGPYNEQFF
>TRBV5-1|-|-|TRBJ1-2
TGCGCCAGCAGCTTGGCCGGGGGGGGAGACTATGGCTACACCTTC
CASSLAGGGDYGYTF